The 22 T cell receptor beta chains below were found in one sample sequenced in a study of human T cells and chemical hapten exposure. Time point: patch test 3, about 24 weeks after DPC sensitization. This sample's treatment: therapeutic diphenylcyclopropenone sensitization with weekly scalp DPC. TCRdb ran MiXCR on the RACE reads and lists one entry per CDR3 protein. Of some 110,000 distinct CDR3 sequences in the sample, roughly 12% were seen once. Sample: whole blood, taken in connection with sensitization to the hapten diphenylcyclopropenone (DPC). These TCRs come from a woman in her 50s with alopecia areata. Some clones in this sample may be carry-over from other donors' samples.

This clonotype was seen ten or more times. The chain uses TRBV12-3 or TRBV12-4 and TRBJ2-3; 10 bases map to TRBD2. V shed 6 bases, J shed 6 bases, and the junction held 6 bases outside the gene matches. There are 14 residues in the CDR3. In DNA, the CDR3 is TGTGCCAGCAGCAAAGCGGGGGGGGGGGATACGCAGTATTTT. Residues: CASSKAGGGDTQYF.

This clonotype has more than one count but fewer than ten. This sequence joins TRBV2 and TRBJ2-7, with D possibly called TRBD1 or TRBD2 (5 bases each). Germline loops: CDR1 SNHLY, CDR2 FYNNEI. Trimming left V 6 bases short and J 3 bases short, with 18 bases between. The CDR3 runs 15 residues. CDR3 region: CASSADLGPGYEQYF. The CDR3 region has the DNA TGTGCCAGCAGCGCAGACCTGGGACCGGGCTACGAGCAGTACTTC.

This clonotype appeared many times. The chain is built from TRBV20-1 and TRBJ1-5; 9 bases map to TRBD1. The CDR3 contains 17 residues. From germline, CDR1 is DFQATT and CDR2 SNEGSKA (reference sequence). After removal of 3 bases from V and 5 bases from J, the junction contained 14 bases not matched to a gene. The CDR3 nucleotides are TGCAGTGCTAGTCTCCCCGGGACAGGGAGGTCGGATCAGCCCCAGCATTTT. Amino acid sequence: CSASLPGTGRSDQPQHF.

This clonotype was observed a single time. The V and J genes are TRBV11-2 and TRBJ1-6; 9 bases match TRBD1. Per germline, CDR1 SGHAT and CDR2 FQNNGV. The CDR3 extends over 15 amino acids. J lost 6 bases, V lost 2 bases, and 2 bases had no gene match. Written as DNA, the CDR3 is TGTGCCAGCAGCTTATTGGACAGGGGTAATTCACCCCTCCACTTT. It encodes CASSLLDRGNSPLHF.

This clonotype has more than one count but fewer than ten. The chain carries TRBV12-5 and TRBJ1-1; tentative D call: TRBD1 (6 bases). This CDR3 is 15 amino acids long. Trimming removed 0 bases at V and 0 bases at J, with 8 bases between. The germline CDR1 and CDR2 sequences are LGHNT and FRNRAP. In DNA form, the CDR3 reads TGTGCTAGTGGTTTGGTAGGGGGGATGAACACTGAAGCTTTCTTT. This codes for CASGLVGGMNTEAFF.

This clonotype was counted at least ten times. V and J are TRBV29-1 and TRBJ2-7, with D possibly TRBD1 on 7 matching bases. V was cut by 7 bases and J by 7 bases, with 20 bases left in between. From germline, CDR1 is SQVTM and CDR2 ANQGSEA. The length of the CDR3 is 13 residues. CDR3 sequence: CSGAGTVEGEQYF. DNA for the CDR3: TGCAGCGGGGCCGGGACAGTGGAGGGTGAGCAGTACTTC.

This clonotype was counted only a few times. The CDR3 DNA is TGTGCCAGCAAGGGTCTGAATACCTACGAGCAGTACTTC. This codes for CASKGLNTYEQYF. The chain employs TRBV28 and TRBJ2-7, with unresolved D. The CDR3 is 13 amino acids. Germline assignment: CDR1 MDHEN and CDR2 SYDVKM. V was trimmed by 7 bases and J by 2 bases, leaving 12 bases between them.

V and J are TRBV7-9 and TRBJ2-3; 8 bases are a match to TRBD2. Germline CDR1 SEHNR, CDR2 FQNEAQ (reference sequence). J lost 4 bases, V lost 5 bases, and 8 bases had no gene match. The CDR3 consists of 15 residues. In DNA, the CDR3 is TGTGCCAGCAGCGCGGGACTAGATCGTCCAGATACGCAGTATTTT. Encoded protein: CASSAGLDRPDTQYF.

This clonotype was detected a few times. V is TRBV5-6 and J is TRBJ2-2, with 9 bases lining up with TRBD1. The CDR3 length is 16 residues. Germline V gene data show CDR1 as SGHDT and CDR2 as YYEEEE. The J segment lost 3 bases and the V segment lost 0 bases, leaving 3 bases of the junction unmatched. The CDR3 sequence: CASSLGTGAHTGELFF. The CDR3 DNA is TGTGCCAGCAGCTTGGGGACAGGGGCCCACACCGGGGAGCTGTTTTTT. The entire variable domain, with the rest obtained from reference TRBV5-6 and TRBJ2-2, is as follows: DAGVTQSPTHLIKTRGQQVTLRCSPKSGHDTVSWYQQALGQGPQFIFQYYEEEERQRGNFPDRFSGHQFPNYSSELNVNALLLGDSALYLCASSLGTGAHTGELFFGEGSRLTVL.

This chain links TRBV9 with TRBJ2-7; D possibly corresponds to TRBD1 (6 bases). There are 14 residues in the CDR3. V dropped 0 bases and J dropped 2 bases, with 9 bases sitting between them. Germline V lookup: CDR1 SGDLS, CDR2 YYNGEE. The CDR3 region is CASSVGGTPYEQYF. The CDR3 nucleotides are TGTGCCAGCAGCGTAGGAGGGACACCCTACGAGCAGTACTTC.

This clonotype was seen more than once but under ten times. The genes are TRBV14 and TRBJ1-1; possibly TRBD1 for D (6 bases). This CDR3 has 13 amino acids. Trimming shortened V by 4 bases and J by 6 bases, and 12 bases separated the two germline ends. CDR1 is SGHDN and CDR2 is FVKESK in the germline V gene. CDR3 nucleotide sequence: TGTGCCAGCAGCCCGGTCAGGGGCGCTGAAGCTTTCTTT. Protein sequence: CASSPVRGAEAFF. Full variable domain (remainder filled in from reference TRBV14 and TRBJ1-1): EAGVTQFPSHSVIEKGQTVTLRCDPISGHDNLYWYRRVMGKEIKFLLHFVKESKQDESGMPNNRFLAERTGGTYSTLKVQPAELEDSGVYFCASSPVRGAEAFFGQGTRLTVV.

This clonotype was found many times. The gene calls are TRBV18 and TRBJ1-5, with D unclear. V lost 1 base and J lost 8, with 9 bases in between. There are 13 residues in the CDR3. Germline V gene sequence: CDR1 KGHSH, CDR2 LQKENI. CDR3 nucleotides: TGTGCCAGCTCACCACGCGATGGTGAGCCCCAGCATTTT. Translated: CASSPRDGEPQHF.

This clonotype came up many times. The rearrangement uses TRBV6-6 and TRBJ2-1; D might be TRBD2 (5 bases). CDR3 length: 15 residues. Germline V lookup: CDR1 MNHNY, CDR2 SVGAGI (reference sequence). The V end lost 4 bases, the J end lost 12 bases, and 22 bases lay between the germline ends. The CDR3 here is CASSSLDGNMAGQFF. Written as DNA, the CDR3 is TGTGCCAGCAGTTCTTTGGACGGGAATATGGCCGGGCAGTTCTTC.

At least ten counts were recorded for this clonotype. The V and J genes are TRBV29-1 and TRBJ1-1, with TRBD1 as a possible D gene (5 bases). V was shortened by 6 bases and J by 0 bases, with 11 bases between the two germline ends. This CDR3 is built from 13 residues. Germline-derived CDR1 and CDR2 are SQVTM and ANQGSEA. The DNA of the CDR3 is TGCAGCGTCGTGACAGTCATGAACACTGAAGCTTTCTTT. It is translated as CSVVTVMNTEAFF. Together with reference TRBV29-1 and TRBJ1-1, the CDR3 gives the full variable domain: SAVISQKPSRDICQRGTSLTIQCQVDSQVTMMFWYRQQPGQSLTLIATANQGSEATYESGFVIDKFPISRPNLTFSTLTVSNMSPEDSSIYLCSVVTVMNTEAFFGQGTRLTVV.

The V call is TRBV7-8, the J call TRBJ2-7, with 9 bases aligning to TRBD1. V gave up 4 bases and J gave up 5 bases; unmatched junction bases: 9. The CDR3 has 15 amino acids. CDR1 is SGHVS, CDR2 FQNEAQ, per germline. This chain's CDR3 is CASSSTRDRAHEQYF. The CDR3, as DNA: TGTGCCAGCAGCTCAACTCGGGACAGGGCCCACGAGCAGTACTTC.

Points on this clonotype: A much larger clone differs by one base, so this may be a read error. This chain connects TRBV5-4 to TRBJ2-3; D uncertain. The CDR3 has 13 amino acids. Germline V CDR1 and CDR2: SGHNT, YYREEE (reference sequence). Here the CDR3 DNA reads TGTGTCAGCAGCCGTTACCAGGCAGATACGCAGTATTTT. It translates to CVSSRYQADTQYF.

The chain recombines TRBV7-6 with TRBJ2-3, with 7 bases matching TRBD2. V was clipped by 2 bases and J by 0 bases; unmatched bases: 5. CDR3 length equals 16 residues. Germline V CDR1 and CDR2: SGHVS, FNYEAQ. This CDR3 is CASSLRLAVSTDTQYF. In DNA, the CDR3 is TGTGCCAGCAGCTTACGCCTAGCGGTGAGCACAGATACGCAGTATTTT.

There are a few counts of this clonotype. The rearrangement links TRBV10-3 to TRBJ2-7; 10 nucleotides agree with TRBD2. Per germline, CDR1 ENHRY and CDR2 SYGVKD. This CDR3 contains 16 residues. Losses at the gene ends were 10 bases for V and 2 bases for J; bases not matched to a gene: 14. CDR3 coding DNA: TGTGCCACAAGGGAAACTAGCGGGATCAATCCCTACGAGCAGTACTTC. Translation: CATRETSGINPYEQYF.

There are many counts of this clonotype. This rearrangement joins TRBV6-1 to TRBJ1-2; tentatively, D is TRBD1 (5 bases). This CDR3 comprises 15 residues. The V and J ends lost 1 base and 4 bases respectively, with 13 bases between them. Germline V CDR1 and CDR2: MNHNS, SASEGT. The CDR3 protein is CASSEGSGNVYGYTF. The CDR3 nucleotides are TGTGCCAGCAGTGAAGGCTCAGGGAACGTCTATGGCTACACCTTC.

This clonotype occurred a few times. This rearrangement joins TRBV5-4 to TRBJ1-2; a possible D gene is TRBD1 (6 bases). V was pared by 2 bases and J by 5 bases, with 13 bases between. The CDR3 consists of 14 residues. Germline-derived CDR1 and CDR2 are SGHNT and YYREEE (reference sequence). The CDR3 nucleotides are TGTGCCAGCAGCTTCACAGGGATGGTTTATGGCTACACCTTC. It yields the protein CASSFTGMVYGYTF.

The chain joins TRBV19 to TRBJ1-5, with D unresolved. CDR3 length equals 13 residues. V shed 3 bases and J shed 5 bases, with 8 bases lying between them. Germline CDR1 LNHDA, CDR2 SQIVND (reference sequence). The DNA for the CDR3 is TGTGCCAGTAGTATCCGCCTGGATCAGCCCCAGCATTTT. Protein sequence: CASSIRLDQPQHF. Complete variable domain (other parts from reference TRBV19 and TRBJ1-5): DGGITQSPKYLFRKEGQNVTLSCEQNLNHDAMYWYRQDPGQGLRLIYYSQIVNDFQKGDIAEGYSVSREKKESFPLTVTSAQKNPTAFYLCASSIRLDQPQHFGDGTRLSIL.

This clonotype appeared a few times. The chain has TRBV27 and TRBJ2-1; TRBD1 agrees at 7 bases. The CDR3 totals 15 residues. With V trimmed by 2 bases and J by 5 bases, 6 bases remained unmatched. Germline CDR1 and CDR2: MNHEY and SMNVEV (reference sequence). CDR3 DNA: TGTGCCAGCAGTTTAAACAGGGGAACGGACAATGAGCAGTTCTTC. It yields the protein CASSLNRGTDNEQFF.